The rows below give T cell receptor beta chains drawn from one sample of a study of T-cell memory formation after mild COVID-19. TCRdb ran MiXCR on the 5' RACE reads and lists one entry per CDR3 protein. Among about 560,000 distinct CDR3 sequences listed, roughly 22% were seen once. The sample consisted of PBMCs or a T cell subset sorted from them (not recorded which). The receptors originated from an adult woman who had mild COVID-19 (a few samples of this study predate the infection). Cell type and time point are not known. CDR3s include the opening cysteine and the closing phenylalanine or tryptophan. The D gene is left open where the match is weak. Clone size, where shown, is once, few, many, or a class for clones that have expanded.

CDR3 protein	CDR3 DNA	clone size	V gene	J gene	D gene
CASSTPGRSGDEQFF	TGTGCCAGTAGTACACCGGGACGGTCCGGGGATGAGCAGTTCTTC	few	TRBV19	TRBJ2-1	.
CASSPDINQPQHF	TGTGCCAGCTCACCGGACATTAATCAGCCCCAGCATTTT	many	TRBV18	TRBJ1-5	.
CSARAGSTYEQYF	TGCAGTGCTAGGGCCGGGTCAACCTACGAGCAGTACTTC	few	TRBV20-1	TRBJ2-7	.
CASSSGVSFQETQYF	TGTGCCAGCAGTTCCGGCGTCAGTTTCCAAGAGACCCAGTACTTC	.	TRBV7-9	TRBJ2-5	.
CATSRDGLGSSYEQYF	TGTGCCACCAGCAGAGATGGTCTAGGCAGCTCCTACGAGCAGTACTTC	.	TRBV15	TRBJ2-7	.
CASGDYNTDTQYF	TGTGCCAGCGGGGACTACAACACAGATACGCAGTATTTT	.	TRBV7-6	TRBJ2-3	TRBD2
CASSQQGRSVNTEAFF	TGTGCCAGCAGCCAACAAGGGAGGTCGGTGAACACTGAAGCTTTCTTT	.	TRBV14	TRBJ1-1	.
CASSELTAPRGSPLHF	TGCGCCAGCAGCGAGCTGACGGCCCCGCGTGGTTCACCCCTCCACTTT	once	TRBV4-1	TRBJ1-6	.
CASSSPRRQGLNYGYTF	TGTGCCAGCAGTTCTCCGAGGCGACAGGGATTAAACTATGGCTACACCTTC	few	TRBV6-2/TRBV6-3	TRBJ1-2	TRBD1
CASSEVLGTEAFF	TGTGCCAGCAGCGAAGTACTCGGCACTGAAGCTTTCTTT	.	TRBV7-8	TRBJ1-1	.
CASSQDGLAGRQFF	TGTGCCAGCAGTCAAGATGGACTAGCGGGACGGCAGTTCTTC	.	TRBV28	TRBJ2-1	TRBD2
CASSFSGPTEAFF	TGTGCCAGCAGCTTCTCGGGGCCCACTGAAGCTTTCTTT	few	TRBV7-9	TRBJ1-1	.
CASTGTGARLAGGRDEQFF	TGTGCCAGCACTGGGACAGGCGCCCGACTAGCGGGAGGGCGGGATGAGCAGTTCTTC	few	TRBV6-5	TRBJ2-1	TRBD2
CASSQWGPGSYEQYF	TGTGCCAGCAGCCAATGGGGGCCGGGCTCCTACGAGCAGTACTTC	.	TRBV16	TRBJ2-7	.
CATSFGTGGVETQYF	TGTGCCACCAGTTTCGGGACAGGGGGTGTGGAGACCCAGTACTTC	.	TRBV24-1	TRBJ2-5	TRBD1
CASSQVIPPSTDTQYF	TGCGCCAGCAGCCAAGTTATTCCACCTAGCACAGATACGCAGTATTTT	few	TRBV4-1	TRBJ2-3	.
CASNRDTGKQYF	TGTGCCAGCAACCGGGACACGGGGAAGCAGTACTTC	.	TRBV9	TRBJ2-4	.
CASSFRDGSYEQYF	TGTGCCAGCAGCTTCCGGGACGGCTCCTACGAGCAGTACTTC	many	TRBV7-8	TRBJ2-7	.
CASSHRGHGGRGYTF	TGTGCCAGCTCACACCGGGGGCACGGGGGACGTGGCTACACCTTC	.	TRBV18	TRBJ1-2	.
CASSPGAGDEQFF	TGCGCCAGCAGCCCGGGAGCGGGCGATGAGCAGTTCTTC	few	TRBV5-1	TRBJ2-1	.
CASSQGLAATPGNTIYF	TGCGCCAGCAGCCAAGGACTGGCAGCTACTCCTGGAAACACCATATATTTT	few	TRBV4-1	TRBJ1-3	.
CASKGQKNTEAFF	TGTGCCAGCAAGGGACAGAAGAACACTGAAGCTTTCTTT	.	TRBV28	TRBJ1-1	TRBD1
CASSLVVGPVEELFF	TGTGCCAGCAGCTTAGTAGTCGGCCCGGTGGAGGAGCTGTTTTTT	.	TRBV7-6	TRBJ2-2	.
CASSFGPGTENTGELFF	TGTGCCAGCAGTTTTGGGCCAGGGACAGAGAACACCGGGGAGCTGTTTTTT	many	TRBV12-3/TRBV12-4	TRBJ2-2	TRBD1
CASSQVSRQKYSGANVLTF	TGTGCCAGCAGCCAAGTTTCGAGACAGAAATACTCTGGGGCCAACGTCCTGACTTTC	few	TRBV14	TRBJ2-6	.
CASSLRRASGSQTDTQYF	TGTGCCAGCAGCCTAAGAAGAGCTAGCGGGAGTCAAACAGATACGCAGTATTTT	.	TRBV7-2	TRBJ2-3	TRBD2
CSVEAGAGADTQYF	TGCAGCGTTGAGGCGGGGGCTGGGGCAGATACGCAGTATTTT	.	TRBV29-1	TRBJ2-3	.
CASTSKYPNTEAFF	TGTGCCAGCACGTCTAAGTACCCCAACACTGAAGCTTTCTTT	.	TRBV6-5	TRBJ1-1	.
CSARDLGQGELYEKLFF	TGCAGTGCTAGAGATCTCGGACAGGGAGAGTTGTATGAAAAACTGTTTTTT	.	TRBV20-1	TRBJ1-4	TRBD1
CSVESGQTYEQYF	TGCAGCGTTGAAAGCGGGCAGACCTACGAGCAGTACTTC	once	TRBV29-1	TRBJ2-7	.
CASSQVLLAGTSGVYNEQFF	TGTGCCAGCAGCCAAGTCCTCCTAGCCGGGACTAGCGGGGTCTACAATGAGCAGTTCTTC	few	TRBV3-1	TRBJ2-1	TRBD2